This T cell receptor beta chain was observed in a study of blood T cell repertoires in COVID-19. The participants were between roughly 18 and 100 years old and came from 24 US areas. Per the study methods: The assay estimated nucleated cells by amplifying reference gene primers. TCRdb keeps only in-frame clones here, not all; method: immunoSEQ multiplex PCR. The DNA gave D and trimming, while V, J and clone size come from that table. The table records 270,000 or so clones, approximately 88% of them present only once. The CDR3 loop spans 15 amino acids. From germline, CDR1 is SGDLS and CDR2 YYNGEE. V gave up 1 base and J gave up 4 bases; unmatched junction bases: 4.

The sample taken for sequencing was PBMCs or T cells enriched from blood (not recorded which). This TCR derives from a woman between 35 and 50 years old with acute COVID-19. The chain recombines TRBV9 with TRBJ2-1, with 8 positions matching TRBD2. This CDR3 is CASSVSTSEYNEQFF. CDR3 sequence (DNA): TGTGCCAGCAGCGTATCGACTAGCGAATACAATGAGCAGTTCTTC. Full variable domain (missing parts from reference TRBV9 and TRBJ2-1): DSGVTQTPKHLITATGQRVTLRCSPRSGDLSVYWYQQSLDQGLQFLIQYYNGEERAKGNILERFSAQQFPDLHSELNLSSLELGDSALYFCASSVSTSEYNEQFFGPGTRLTVL.